Presented here are 10 T cell receptor beta chains from one specimen sequenced in a study of OX40 agonist ivuxolimab in advanced cancers. Profiled with immunoSEQ multiplex PCR; TCRdb holds only in-frame clones, not every one. The sample yields about 75,000 clones, 87% seen once. Material: CD4+ or CD8+ T cells sorted from blood, obtained in a trial of the OX40 agonist ivuxolimab. The receptors originated from an adult with an advanced solid tumor such as melanoma, head and neck, liver or kidney cancer.

The chain is built from TRBV19 and TRBJ2-7, with 9 bases matching TRBD1. Germline CDR1 and CDR2: LNHDA and SQIVND (reference sequence). V shed 6 bases and J 5 bases; nucleotides not matched to a gene: 5. This CDR3 comprises 13 residues. The CDR3 DNA reads as TGTGCCAGTAGCGACAGGGGGTATCACGAGCAGTACTTC. The encoded protein is CASSDRGYHEQYF.

The chain is built from TRBV28 and TRBJ2-6; perhaps D is TRBD1 or TRBD2 (5 bases each). The CDR3 contains 14 residues. Germline loops: CDR1 MDHEN, CDR2 SYDVKM. V lost 6 bases, J lost 0 bases, and 6 bases lay in between. The CDR3 here is CASRGRSGANVLTF. The DNA of the CDR3 is TGTGCCAGCAGGGGACGCTCTGGGGCCAACGTCCTGACTTTC.

This clone was seen only once. The CDR3 sequence: CASSSGAATNEKLFF. The CDR3 DNA is TGTGCCAGCAGTTCTGGGGCAGCAACTAATGAAAAACTGTTTTTT. This chain links TRBV28 with TRBJ1-4, with D possibly being TRBD1 (5 bases). The CDR3 totals 15 residues. Germline CDR1 is MDHEN and CDR2 is SYDVKM. V lost 4 bases and J 0 bases, leaving 9 bases between the germline ends. The full variable domain, in which reference TRBV28 and TRBJ1-4 provide the parts outside the CDR3, is DVKVTQSSRYLVKRTGEKVFLECVQDMDHENMFWYRQDPGLGLRLIYFSYDVKMKEKGDIPEGYSVSREKKERFSLILESASTNQTSMYLCASSSGAATNEKLFFGSGTQLSVL.

The CDR3 region is CASSFDRSYTF. The CDR3 region has the DNA TGTGCCAGCAGCTTCGACAGGAGCTACACCTTC. This rearrangement joins TRBV5-4 to TRBJ1-2; tentative D call: TRBD1 (6 bases). The CDR3 covers 11 residues. The germline V gene encodes CDR1 SGHNT and CDR2 YYREEE (reference sequence). Trimming stripped 2 bases from V and 9 bases from J, with 8 bases between.

The chain links TRBV7-8 to TRBJ1-3, with unresolved D. The germline V gene encodes CDR1 SGHVS and CDR2 FQNEAQ. With 10 bases removed from V and 0 bases from J, the gap between germline ends came to 13 bases. The CDR3 is made up of 14 amino acids. The CDR3 nucleotides are TGTGCCACCTCGCCCGGGAGCTCTGGAAACACCATATATTTT. It translates to CATSPGSSGNTIYF. Looking up the rest from reference TRBV7-8 and TRBJ1-3 gives the full variable domain: GAGVSQSPRYKVAKRGQDVALRCDPISGHVSLFWYQQALGQGPEFLTYFQNEAQLDKSGLPSDRFFAERPEGSVSTLKIQRTQQEDSAVYLCATSPGSSGNTIYFGEGSWLTVV.

The CDR3 loop reads CASSFGTGSQPQHF. CDR3 in DNA: TGTGCCAGCAGCTTTGGGACAGGGAGTCAGCCCCAGCATTTT. The genes are TRBV7-9 and TRBJ1-5; 9 nucleotides align to TRBD1. V lost 3 bases, J lost 6 bases, and 3 bases stayed unmatched. Per germline, CDR1 SEHNR and CDR2 FQNEAQ (reference sequence). This CDR3 has 14 amino acids. Full variable domain (remainder filled in from reference TRBV7-9 and TRBJ1-5): DTGVSQNPRHKITKRGQNVTFRCDPISEHNRLYWYRQTLGQGPEFLTYFQNEAQLEKSRLLSDRFSAERPKGSFSTLEIQRTEQGDSAMYLCASSFGTGSQPQHFGDGTRLSIL.

The chain carries TRBV12-5 and TRBJ2-7; D ambiguous. V shed 4 bases and J shed 3 bases, with 4 bases lying between them. There are 11 residues in the CDR3. The V gene's germline CDR1 is LGHNT and CDR2 FRNRAP. CDR3 sequence (DNA): TGTGCTAGTGGTTCGGACTACGAGCAGTACTTC. This encodes CASGSDYEQYF.

The chain recombines TRBV7-2 with TRBJ1-2; TRBD1 aligns across 8 bases. After removal of 4 bases from V and 7 bases from J, the junction contained 5 bases not matched to a gene. Germline CDR1 is SGHTA and CDR2 is FQGNSA. CDR3 length: 13 residues. CDR3 region: CASSSRGQGGYTF. Here the CDR3 DNA reads TGTGCCAGCAGCTCCAGGGGGCAGGGTGGCTACACCTTC. The full variable domain, in which reference TRBV7-2 and TRBJ1-2 provide the parts outside the CDR3, is GAGVSQSPSNKVTEKGKDVELRCDPISGHTALYWYRQSLGQGLEFLIYFQGNSAPDKSGLPSDRFSAERTGGSVSTLTIQRTQQEDSAVYLCASSSRGQGGYTFGSGTRLTVV.

The rearrangement joins TRBV6-5 to TRBJ1-5; D is undetermined. Trimming took off 1 base at V and 9 bases at J, with 7 bases between the two ends. CDR3 length: 12 residues. Germline V gene data show CDR1 as MNHEY and CDR2 as SVGAGI. The CDR3, as DNA: TGTGCCAGCAGTTACTTATCCGGGCCCCAGCATTTT. It specifies CASSYLSGPQHF.

CDR3 protein: CASSLGTGAKNTEAFF. In DNA, the CDR3 is TGTGCCAGCAGCCTCGGGACAGGGGCCAAGAACACTGAAGCTTTCTTT. The chain uses TRBV5-6 and TRBJ1-1, with 10 nucleotides matching TRBD1. The CDR3 is made up of 16 amino acids. Germline CDR1 SGHDT, CDR2 YYEEEE. With 4 bases clipped from V and 1 base from J, the junction kept 7 bases outside the gene matches.